The 15 T cell receptor beta chains given below trace back to one sample, sequenced in a study of T cells in narcolepsy. TCRdb's copy holds only in-frame clones and misses some; the assay was immunoSEQ multiplex PCR. This sample has more than 20,000 clones, with around 90% found just once. Material for sequencing was CD45RA- memory CD4+ T cells from PBMCs. These TCRs come from a human donor with narcolepsy.

The rearrangement links TRBV5-4 to TRBJ2-7; TRBD2 agrees at 10 bases. Germline CDR1 is SGHNT and CDR2 is YYREEE (reference sequence). V was clipped by 0 bases and J by 4 bases; unmatched bases: 1. The CDR3 loop spans 14 amino acids. CDR3 DNA sequence: TGTGCCAGCAGCTTGGGGACTAGCGGATACGAGCAGTACTTC. As protein: CASSLGTSGYEQYF.

V is TRBV5-4 and J is TRBJ1-4; tentative D call: TRBD1 (6 bases). V was pared by 9 bases and J by 2 bases, with 11 bases between. CDR1 is SGHNT, CDR2 YYREEE, per germline (reference sequence). The CDR3 totals 13 residues. CDR3 sequence reads: CATRGGTNEKLFF. The DNA of the CDR3 is TGTGCCACTAGGGGGGGCACTAATGAAAAACTGTTTTTT.

This rearrangement joins TRBV19 to TRBJ2-4, with 8 positions matching TRBD2. The CDR3 is made up of 15 amino acids. V gave up 6 bases and J gave up 1 base; unmatched junction bases: 5. Per germline, CDR1 LNHDA and CDR2 SQIVND (reference sequence). CDR3 sequence (DNA): TGTGCCAGTAGGGTAGCGGGACTCGCCAAAAACATTCAGTACTTC. Its protein product is CASRVAGLAKNIQYF.

The CDR3 reads CASSPIGLGTEAFF. CDR3 coding DNA: TGTGCCAGCAGCCCCATAGGGCTGGGCACTGAAGCTTTCTTT. This chain uses TRBV9 with TRBJ1-1; unclear D gene. V was pared by 4 bases and J by 4 bases, with 14 bases between. Germline V gene sequence: CDR1 SGDLS, CDR2 YYNGEE. The CDR3 is 14 amino acids.

This chain links TRBV11-2 with TRBJ2-7; 8 bases are shared with TRBD2. From germline, CDR1 is SGHAT and CDR2 FQNNGV. The CDR3 extends over 18 amino acids. V lost 2 bases and J lost 1; bases outside the gene matches: 13. The CDR3 nucleotides read TGTGCCAGCAGCTTACTCGCACCGAAGACTAGCGCTTCCTACGAGCAGTACTTC. Translated: CASSLLAPKTSASYEQYF.

The chain joins TRBV5-6 to TRBJ2-1, with a tentative D call TRBD2 (6 bases). Per germline, CDR1 SGHDT and CDR2 YYEEEE. V was cut by 2 bases and J by 8 bases, with 14 bases left in between. The CDR3 runs to 14 residues. The CDR3 coding sequence is TGTGCCAGCAGCTTATGGAATGGAGGGGATGAGCAGTTCTTC. This sequence encodes CASSLWNGGDEQFF. Full variable domain (outside the CDR3, taken from reference TRBV5-6 and TRBJ2-1): DAGVTQSPTHLIKTRGQQVTLRCSPKSGHDTVSWYQQALGQGPQFIFQYYEEEERQRGNFPDRFSGHQFPNYSSELNVNALLLGDSALYLCASSLWNGGDEQFFGPGTRLTVL.

The gene calls are TRBV6-5 and TRBJ1-2; the match to TRBD1 covers 7 bases. Germline CDR1 and CDR2: MNHEY and SVGAGI. The CDR3 length is 14 residues. Germline trimming cut 4 bases from V and 2 bases from J; bases unmatched to any gene: 4. The CDR3 reads CASSFLGGNYGYTF. Written as DNA, the CDR3 is TGTGCCAGCAGTTTTTTAGGGGGCAACTATGGCTACACCTTC.

The CDR3 bases are TGTGCCAGTAGTATAGTTTCAGGCAGCTCCTACGAGCAGTACTTC. Translation: CASSIVSGSSYEQYF. This rearrangement joins TRBV19 to TRBJ2-7; D is undetermined. This CDR3 region has 15 residues. The germline V and J ends were trimmed by 1 base and 0 bases, with 10 bases remaining between them. From germline, CDR1 is LNHDA and CDR2 SQIVND (reference sequence). The entire variable domain, with the rest obtained from reference TRBV19 and TRBJ2-7, is as follows: DGGITQSPKYLFRKEGQNVTLSCEQNLNHDAMYWYRQDPGQGLRLIYYSQIVNDFQKGDIAEGYSVSREKKESFPLTVTSAQKNPTAFYLCASSIVSGSSYEQYFGPGTRLTVT.

J is TRBJ2-7 and V is TRBV23-1; possible D gene TRBD2, 6 bases. TRBV23-1 is an ORF, with its function uncertain. The CDR3 loop spans 21 amino acids. The V and J ends lost 3 bases and 3 bases respectively, with 33 bases between them. CDR3 sequence: CASSQPAHSGPITVASYEQYF. The CDR3 nucleotides are TGCGCCAGCAGTCAGCCGGCGCATAGCGGACCGATCACCGTCGCGAGCTACGAGCAGTACTTC.

The rearrangement uses TRBV30 and TRBJ2-5; D not certain. V shed 0 bases and J shed 3 bases, with 14 bases lying between them. CDR1 is GTSNPN and CDR2 is SVGIG in the germline V gene (reference sequence). There are 15 residues in the CDR3. The CDR3 coding sequence is TGTGCCTGGAGTGTGAGCCTAGGCCCCAAAGAGACCCAGTACTTC. This translates into CAWSVSLGPKETQYF.

This chain uses TRBV5-1 with TRBJ2-1, with D possibly matching TRBD2 (5 bases). Germline assignment: CDR1 SGHRS and CDR2 YFSETQ. The CDR3 sequence is 13 residues long. Trimming took off 3 bases at V and 8 bases at J, with 12 bases between the two ends. Here the CDR3 reads CASSSTRADEQFF. The CDR3 coding sequence is TGCGCCAGCAGCTCCACGAGGGCCGATGAGCAGTTCTTC. Full variable domain (remainder filled in from reference TRBV5-1 and TRBJ2-1): KAGVTQTPRYLIKTRGQQVTLSCSPISGHRSVSWYQQTPGQGLQFLFEYFSETQRNKGNFPGRFSGRQFSNSRSEMNVSTLELGDSALYLCASSSTRADEQFFGPGTRLTVL.

The V call is TRBV19, the J call TRBJ2-5; 11 nucleotides match TRBD1. After removal of 8 bases from V and 5 bases from J, the junction contained 19 bases not matched to a gene. Looked up from germline, CDR1 is LNHDA and CDR2 is SQIVND (reference sequence). This CDR3 has 18 amino acids. Here the CDR3 reads CASEPKYTRTGGRETQYF. The CDR3 region has the DNA TGTGCCAGTGAACCAAAGTATACTAGGACAGGGGGCCGGGAGACCCAGTACTTC.

V is TRBV14 and J is TRBJ1-4; D remains unclear. CDR1 is SGHDN and CDR2 is FVKESK in the germline V gene. Trimming shortened V by 0 bases and J by 8 bases, and 10 bases separated the two germline ends. The CDR3 covers 14 residues. The CDR3 sequence is CASSQDMMGEKLFF. The CDR3 DNA reads as TGTGCCAGCAGCCAAGATATGATGGGGGAAAAACTGTTTTTT.

This clone appeared a few times. The chain uses TRBV10-3 and TRBJ2-7, with TRBD1 matching 12 bases. The length of the CDR3 is 15 residues. CDR1 ENHRY and CDR2 SYGVKD come from the germline V gene. The V segment lost 5 bases and the J segment 4 bases; nucleotides outside the gene matches: 6. The CDR3 DNA sequence: TGTGCCATCAGTCCCGGGACAGGGGGCCATTACGAGCAGTACTTC. Translation: CAISPGTGGHYEQYF.

With regard to this clone: Other DNA sequences within the sample encode an identical CDR3. The genes are TRBV5-6 and TRBJ2-1; 11 nucleotides align to TRBD1. V dropped 4 bases and J dropped 4; count of bases not matched to a gene: 13. Germline loops: CDR1 SGHDT, CDR2 YYEEEE. The CDR3 covers 18 residues. The CDR3 region is CASSVGADRGRFYNEQFF. The CDR3 region has the DNA TGTGCCAGCAGCGTGGGAGCGGACAGGGGGCGATTTTACAATGAGCAGTTCTTC.